The entry below describes one T cell receptor beta chain. Its cognate antigen is unknown. Since a much larger clone is just one base distant, this may be a read error. This sample is part of a study of regulatory T cells in long-lasting Graves disease. Study at large: For a period under 3 months, newly diagnosed Graves' patients had taken antithyroid drugs.

General observations from the study: It was possible that the small sample size reduced accuracy.

Library construction for TCR beta used iRepertoire HTBI primers and Arm-PCR of CDR3 regions. TCRdb ran MiXCR on the multiplex PCR reads and lists one entry per CDR3 protein. Of 350,000 to 500,000 distinct CDR3 sequences listed, around 15% are singletons. V dropped 1 base and J dropped 4 bases, with 8 bases sitting between them. Germline assignment: CDR1 MNHEY and CDR2 SMNVEV (reference sequence). This CDR3 has 13 residues. Time point specified: newly diagnosed GD, antithyroid drugs for less than 3 months. Isolated PBMC RNA provided the starting material for the TCR library. These data also formed part of another study, on T cells in Graves' hyperthyroidism and ophthalmopathy. Per that paper: Exclusion of patients followed from uncontrolled infection, other autoimmune disease, pregnancy or lactation.

V usage is TRBV27 and J usage is TRBJ2-7, with D maybe TRBD1 (5 bases). This sequence was found in a woman aged 45 to 65 with Graves disease. The specimen was peripheral blood mononuclear cells (PBMCs), collected at new diagnosis, from a patient treated with antithyroid drugs. The CDR3 region is CASSLFRDYEQYF. CDR3 nucleotide sequence: TGTGCCAGCAGTTTATTCAGGGATTACGAGCAGTACTTC.